The T cell receptor beta chain described here comes from a study of T cell responses to AZD1222 COVID-19 vaccine. This CDR3 spans 15 amino acids. V was pared by 3 bases and J by 8 bases, with 16 bases between. Germline lookup yields CDR1 PRHDT and CDR2 FYEKMQ (reference sequence). The protocol was immunoSEQ multiplex PCR, while the TCRdb copy is restricted to in-frame clones and leaves out a portion. This table holds roughly 150,000 clones, 80% to 90% found once. J is TRBJ1-4 and V is TRBV13, with D possibly matching TRBD1 (6 bases). The sequencing used peripheral blood, collected after recovery from COVID-19. This receptor was identified in an adult who had recovered from COVID-19. CDR3 sequence (DNA): TGTGCCAGCAGCTTTTATCAAGGGGGGACGGAAAAACTGTTTTTT. Its protein is CASSFYQGGTEKLFF.